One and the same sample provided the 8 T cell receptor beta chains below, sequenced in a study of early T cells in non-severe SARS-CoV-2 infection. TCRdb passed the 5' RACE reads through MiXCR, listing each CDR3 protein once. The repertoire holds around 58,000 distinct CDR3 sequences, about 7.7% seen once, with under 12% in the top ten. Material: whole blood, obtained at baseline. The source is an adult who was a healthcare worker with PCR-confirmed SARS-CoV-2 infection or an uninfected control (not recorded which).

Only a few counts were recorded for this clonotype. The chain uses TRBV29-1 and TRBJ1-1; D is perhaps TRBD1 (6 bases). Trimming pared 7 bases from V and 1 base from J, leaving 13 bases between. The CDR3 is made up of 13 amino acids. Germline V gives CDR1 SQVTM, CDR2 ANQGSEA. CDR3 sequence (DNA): TGCAGCGCACGAAAGGGACAGAACACTGAAGCTTTCTTT. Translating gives CSARKGQNTEAFF.

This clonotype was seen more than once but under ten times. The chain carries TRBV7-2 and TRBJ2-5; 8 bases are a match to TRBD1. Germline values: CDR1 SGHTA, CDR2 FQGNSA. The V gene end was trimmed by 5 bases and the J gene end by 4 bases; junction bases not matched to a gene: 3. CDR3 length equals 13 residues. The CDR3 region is CASSEDRVETQYF. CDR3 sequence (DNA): TGTGCCAGCAGCGAGGACAGGGTAGAGACCCAGTACTTC.

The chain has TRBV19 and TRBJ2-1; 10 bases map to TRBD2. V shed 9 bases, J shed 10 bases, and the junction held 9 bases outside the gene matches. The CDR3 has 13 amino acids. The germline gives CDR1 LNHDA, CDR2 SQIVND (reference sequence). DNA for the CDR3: TGTGCCAGAGATGGCCTAGCGGGAGAAGAGCAGTTCTTC. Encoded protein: CARDGLAGEEQFF.

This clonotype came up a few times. As DNA, the CDR3 is TGTGCCAGTAGTACTCTCGGGAGCTCCTACGAGCAGTACTTC. Its translation: CASSTLGSSYEQYF. V is TRBV19 and J is TRBJ2-7; D is possibly TRBD2 (6 bases). This CDR3 comprises 14 residues. The ends were cut back, 4 bases at V and 0 bases at J, with 10 bases in the middle. The germline V gene encodes CDR1 LNHDA and CDR2 SQIVND (reference sequence).

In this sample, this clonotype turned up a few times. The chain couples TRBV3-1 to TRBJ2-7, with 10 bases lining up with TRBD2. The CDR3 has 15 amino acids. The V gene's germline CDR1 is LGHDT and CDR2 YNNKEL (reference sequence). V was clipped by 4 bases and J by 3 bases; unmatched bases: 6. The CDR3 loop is CASSPQGLANYEQYF. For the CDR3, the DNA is TGTGCCAGCAGCCCCCAGGGACTAGCGAACTACGAGCAGTACTTC.

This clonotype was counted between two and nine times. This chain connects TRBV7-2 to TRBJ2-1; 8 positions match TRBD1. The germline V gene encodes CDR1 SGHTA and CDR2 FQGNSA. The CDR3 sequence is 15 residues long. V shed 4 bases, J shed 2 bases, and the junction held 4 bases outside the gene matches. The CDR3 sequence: CASSSQGGPYNEQFF. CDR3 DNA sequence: TGTGCCAGCAGCTCACAGGGGGGTCCCTACAATGAGCAGTTCTTC.

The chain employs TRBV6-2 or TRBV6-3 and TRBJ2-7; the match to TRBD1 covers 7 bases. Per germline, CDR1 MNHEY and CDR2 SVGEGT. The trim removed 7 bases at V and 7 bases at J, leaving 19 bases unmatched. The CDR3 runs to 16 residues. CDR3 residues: CASMPFSGQITWEQYF. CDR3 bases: TGTGCCAGCATGCCTTTCTCGGGACAGATTACGTGGGAGCAGTACTTC.

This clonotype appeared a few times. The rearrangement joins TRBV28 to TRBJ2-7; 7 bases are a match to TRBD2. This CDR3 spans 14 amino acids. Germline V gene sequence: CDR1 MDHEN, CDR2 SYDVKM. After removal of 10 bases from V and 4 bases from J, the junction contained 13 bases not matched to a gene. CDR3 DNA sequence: TGTGCCACCACCTTCGCGGGAGCCGGATACGAGCAGTACTTC. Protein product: CATTFAGAGYEQYF.